This T cell receptor beta chain was captured by sequencing in a study of blood T cell repertoires in COVID-19. Study background: Donors in the United States, Italy and Spain gave samples during acute or convalescent COVID-19. Sources were T cells, B-cell-depleted T cells, or PBMCs; the material itself was cDNA or gDNA.

Trimming left V 2 bases short and J 4 bases short, with 13 bases between. CDR3 length: 15 residues. Germline assignment: CDR1 MNHEY and CDR2 SVGAGI. How the authors handled the data: Estimation of nucleated cell counts relied on the amplification of reference gene primers. Clones were read by immunoSEQ multiplex PCR, and TCRdb kept only the in-frame ones, dropping some. V and J calls and clone size are as listed in that table; D and trimming were resolved from the DNA. The sample records roughly 250,000 clones, 80% to 95% being singletons. Those enrolled in Seattle joined during active infection and were followed longitudinally afterward.

The chain carries TRBV6-5 and TRBJ2-3; D is perhaps TRBD2 (7 bases). The sample comprised peripheral blood. This sequence originates from a man aged 25-45 years with COVID-19, enrolled during active disease. CDR3 coding DNA: TGTGCCAGCAGTTACGGGGGGGGGCCCCCAGATACGCAGTATTTT. Amino acid sequence: CASSYGGGPPDTQYF.